This TCR beta chain was captured in a study of blood T cell repertoires in COVID-19 (dated by TCRdb to about 2020). Broadly, across the study: The collaborator samples originated in the United States, Italy and Spain and spanned the acute and convalescent phases of COVID-19. Subjects who had been exposed to COVID-19, were actively infected with it, or had recovered from it provided the deeply sampled blood TCRbeta repertoires that made up the dataset. A freely available public database, intended as a resource for researchers studying the immune response to SARS-CoV-2, is where the repertoires were released. A de-identified subject ID, COVID-19 status, age in years and sex were almost always included in the sample metadata. HLA class I and class II types, where available, came from metadata supplied by the sample provider rather than from assay-based typing. The prospective study material was composed of cDNA or gDNA derived from T cells, B-cell-depleted T cells, or PBMCs. Samples came from the ongoing ImmuneRACE study (first 160 participants) plus 1,254 subjects from 6 global collaborators. The investigation overall reported the following: The quantity of clinical and demographic metadata differed by source and by participant and was supplied without curation.

TCRbeta CDR3 regions were amplified from genomic DNA by means of the immunoSEQ Assay, a bias-controlled multiplex PCR. Per the source publication's procedure: Nucleated cell counts per sample were estimated from amplification of reference gene primers within the assay. Sequence reads were collapsed and filtered to measure the absolute abundance of every unique TCRbeta CDR3 rearrangement. Productive Simpson clonality was computed per sample as the square root of Simpson's diversity index over productive rearrangements. TCRdb holds this immuneACCESS table with in-frame rearrangements only. Some clones are missing; in checked studies, unresolved V genes explain under half, and the rest has no known cause. The V and J calls and clone size come from that table; D and trimming were worked out from the DNA. Here the sample has about 320,000 clones; more than 70% occur a single time. 5% to 7% of the sample goes to the ten largest clones.

A second Seattle source provided samples from volunteer blood donors who had recovered from COVID-19. Each collaborating institution followed its own protocols to collect whole blood in K2EDTA tubes. Collaborator samples were shipped for TCRbeta analysis as frozen whole blood, isolated PBMCs, or DNA extracted from either sample type. Based on the germline V gene (reference sequence), the CDR1 and CDR2 sequences are SEHNR and FQNEAQ. Spanning cysteine to phenylalanine, the CDR3 consists of 13 amino acids. Only the CDR3 part of the read is kept: 39 bases, read in frame from the first base. Trimming at the junction amounts to 5 bases on V and 0 bases on J, and the germline ends lie 5 bases apart. In the case of this clone: Its antigen has not been determined. Base qualities are not provided; no much larger clone lies one nucleotide away.

The TCR originated in a man in his late teens or twenties who had recovered from COVID-19. The sequence joins TRBV7-9 to TRBJ1-3; the D segment cannot be called with confidence. Sequenced sample: peripheral blood. The sequenced DNA: TGTGCCAGCAGCACAAGCTCTGGAAACACCATATATTTT. It translates as CASSTSSGNTIYF.